What follows are 11 T cell receptor beta chains derived from one specimen sequenced in a study of PD-1 blockade in classical Hodgkin lymphoma. Only in-frame clones appear in the TCRdb table, and some are missing; sequencing was by immunoSEQ multiplex PCR. The repertoire has nearly 7,000 clones, roughly 60% of them found once; the top ten carry about a tenth. Regarding time point: cycle 4 day 1 (C4D1), after less than 7 weeks of nivolumab. All patients relapsed after autologous stem cell transplantation, and brentuximab vedotin exposure varied. Isolation of CD8+ T cells from thawed PBMCs used magnetic negative selection. The sample here was CD8+ T cells from blood, taken before the fourth cycle of nivolumab. These TCRs come from a human donor with classical Hodgkin lymphoma.

V and J are TRBV2 and TRBJ1-5, with D tentatively TRBD1 (5 bases). The germline V gene encodes CDR1 SNHLY and CDR2 FYNNEI. Trimming cost V 4 bases and J 0 bases, with 13 bases left between them. This CDR3 contains 16 residues. Here the CDR3 DNA reads TGTGCCAGCAGTGGAGACAGCTACCTTAGCAATCAGCCCCAGCATTTT. Translated, it gives CASSGDSYLSNQPQHF.

With respect to this clone: This sample includes further DNA sequences coding for the same CDR3. The chain carries TRBV27 and TRBJ1-5, with D unresolved. V lost 5 bases, J lost 6 bases, and 11 bases lay in between. Germline V CDR1 and CDR2: MNHEY, SMNVEV (reference sequence). The CDR3 consists of 13 residues. The CDR3 sequence is CASSPTRGQPQHF. In DNA form, the CDR3 reads TGTGCCAGCAGTCCCACCCGGGGTCAGCCCCAGCATTTT.

This sequence joins TRBV11-2 and TRBJ2-7, with D possibly matching TRBD1 (5 bases). The CDR3 has 13 amino acids. V lost 5 bases and J lost 5, with 13 bases in between. The germline gives CDR1 SGHAT, CDR2 FQNNGV. This CDR3 reads CASSIGRGHEQYF. In DNA form, the CDR3 reads TGTGCCAGCAGCATCGGAAGGGGCCACGAGCAGTACTTC.

The V gene is TRBV9, the J gene TRBJ2-5; the D call may be TRBD1 or TRBD2 (5 bases each). There are 14 residues in the CDR3. In germline, CDR1 is SGDLS, CDR2 YYNGEE. Trimming pared 0 bases from V and 5 bases from J, leaving 11 bases between. CDR3 protein: CASSVEGPSETQYF. The DNA of the CDR3 is TGTGCCAGCAGCGTAGAGGGACCCAGTGAGACCCAGTACTTC.

The chain uses TRBV15 and TRBJ2-5, with TRBD1 matching 7 bases. V was clipped by 8 bases and J by 3 bases; unmatched bases: 6. CDR3 length equals 13 residues. Per germline, CDR1 LNHNV and CDR2 YYDKDF (reference sequence). CDR3 in amino acids: CATRDRLKETQYF. As DNA, the CDR3 is TGTGCCACCCGGGACAGATTAAAAGAGACCCAGTACTTC.

The chain combines TRBV27 with TRBJ2-7, with 12 bases matching TRBD1. Germline V lookup: CDR1 MNHEY, CDR2 SMNVEV (reference sequence). After removal of 4 bases from V and 4 bases from J, the junction contained 5 bases not matched to a gene. The CDR3 runs to 15 residues. CDR3 in amino acids: CASSSPGQGAYEQYF. The CDR3 region has the DNA TGTGCCAGCAGTTCTCCGGGACAGGGGGCTTACGAGCAGTACTTC.

J is TRBJ2-2 and V is TRBV11-2; D gene ambiguous. V lost 5 bases, J lost 6 bases, and 10 bases lay in between. From germline, CDR1 is SGHAT and CDR2 FQNNGV. The CDR3 totals 13 residues. In nucleotides, the CDR3 is TGTGCCAGCAGCCTTATCGTCTCCGGGGAGCTGTTTTTT. It yields the protein CASSLIVSGELFF.

The chain recombines TRBV6-1 with TRBJ1-3, with D possibly TRBD1 on 5 matching bases. The germline CDR1 and CDR2 sequences are MNHNS and SASEGT. Trimming left V 1 base short and J 9 bases short, with 16 bases between. The CDR3 consists of 15 residues. The CDR3 sequence is CASSEGRGVEGTIYF. CDR3 nucleotides: TGTGCCAGCAGTGAAGGGAGGGGAGTCGAGGGCACCATATATTTT.

In this sample, this clone turned up a few times. CDR3 in DNA: TGCGCCAGCAGCCAAGATTGGACTAGCGGAAGCGGCGAGCAGTACTTC. Its protein product is CASSQDWTSGSGEQYF. V is TRBV4-1 and J is TRBJ2-7; 10 nucleotides match TRBD2. The V and J ends lost 0 bases and 6 bases, in that order; junction bases with no gene match: 8. Germline V gene lookup returns CDR1 MGHRA and CDR2 YSYEKL. The CDR3 loop spans 16 amino acids.

This clone was detected once. J is TRBJ2-7 and V is TRBV19; D tentatively fits TRBD1 or TRBD2 (6 bases each). The length of the CDR3 is 15 residues. Trimming removed 5 bases at V and 4 bases at J, with 18 bases between. Germline V gene data show CDR1 as LNHDA and CDR2 as SQIVND (reference sequence). CDR3 protein: CASSVTGGGLYEQYF. CDR3 DNA: TGTGCCAGTAGTGTGACAGGAGGGGGGCTATACGAGCAGTACTTC.

The V gene is TRBV7-9, the J gene TRBJ2-5; D unresolved. CDR1 is SEHNR, CDR2 FQNEAQ, per germline (reference sequence). The V and J ends lost 1 base and 4 bases respectively, with 13 bases between them. This CDR3 comprises 15 residues. The CDR3 sequence: CASSLGYDRTETQYF. The CDR3 bases are TGTGCCAGCAGCTTAGGGTATGATCGTACAGAGACCCAGTACTTC.